This note documents a single T cell receptor (beta chain) sequence. Its antigen is not identified. Antigen-specific CD4+ T cells were expanded (with viral peptide pools) by the ViraFEST assay ahead of sequencing. Once cultured for 9 to 11 days, the cells underwent separation to obtain CD4+ T cells. The individual was infected with SARS-CoV-2 between March and December 2020, as confirmed by PCR. PBMC were cultured at about 2 million per well with around 9.2 IU/ml IL-2 and 10 ug/ml peptides. CDR1 is PRHDT, CDR2 FYEKMQ, per germline (reference sequence). Trimming stripped 5 bases from V and 5 bases from J, with 3 bases between. The CDR3 contains 11 residues. This sample is drawn from a study of vaccination effects on CD4 cells after COVID-19. Notes on the study in general: Predominantly, the post-vaccine spike-reactive clones of convalescents comprised new vaccine-induced clones.

TCRdb keeps only in-frame clones here, not all; method: immunoSEQ multiplex PCR. In the table there are tens of thousands of clones, about four fifths of which are singletons. V gene TRBV13 combines with J gene TRBJ2-2; no definite D call. This specimen consisted of CD4+ T cells from PBMCs cultured with a peptide pool, obtained before COVID-19 vaccination. The clonotype comes from a human donor who had a prior SARS-CoV-2 infection. The CDR3 DNA is TGTGCCAGCAGCCAAACCGGGGAGCTGTTTTTT. Its protein is CASSQTGELFF. The full variable domain, rest sourced from reference TRBV13 and TRBJ2-2, is AAGVIQSPRHLIKEKRETATLKCYPIPRHDTVYWYQQGPGQDPQFLISFYEKMQSDKGSIPDRFSAQQFSDYHSELNMSSLELGDSALYFCASSQTGELFFGEGSRLTVL.